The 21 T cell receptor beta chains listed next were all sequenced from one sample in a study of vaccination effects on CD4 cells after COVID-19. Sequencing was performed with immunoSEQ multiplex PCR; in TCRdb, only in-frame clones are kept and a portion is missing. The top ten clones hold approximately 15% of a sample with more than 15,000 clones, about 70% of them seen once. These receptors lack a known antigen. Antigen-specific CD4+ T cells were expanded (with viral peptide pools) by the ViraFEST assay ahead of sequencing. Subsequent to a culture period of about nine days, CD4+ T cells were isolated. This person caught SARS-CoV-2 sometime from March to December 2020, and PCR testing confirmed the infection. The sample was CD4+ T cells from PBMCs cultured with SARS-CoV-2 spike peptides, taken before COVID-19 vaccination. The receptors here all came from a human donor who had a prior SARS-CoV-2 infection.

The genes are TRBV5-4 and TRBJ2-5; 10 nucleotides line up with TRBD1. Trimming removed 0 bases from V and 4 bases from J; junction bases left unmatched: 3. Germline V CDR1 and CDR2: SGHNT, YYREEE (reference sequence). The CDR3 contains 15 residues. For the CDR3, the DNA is TGTGCCAGCAGCTTGGTAGGGGACAGGGGAGAGACCCAGTACTTC. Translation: CASSLVGDRGETQYF.

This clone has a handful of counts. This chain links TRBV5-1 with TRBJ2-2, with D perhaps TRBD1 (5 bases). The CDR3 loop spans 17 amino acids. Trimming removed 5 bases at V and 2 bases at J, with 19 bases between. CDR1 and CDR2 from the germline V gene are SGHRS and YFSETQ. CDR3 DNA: TGCGCCAGCAGTTTTGGGGCCTCCCCCTTTAACACCGGGGAGCTGTTTTTT. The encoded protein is CASSFGASPFNTGELFF.

The CDR3 protein is CASSTGTGGVGELFF. The CDR3 coding sequence is TGCGCCAGCAGCACAGGGACAGGGGGCGTCGGGGAGCTGTTTTTT. This chain uses TRBV5-1 with TRBJ2-2, with TRBD1 identical over 12 bases. Germline trimming cut 4 bases from V and 7 bases from J; bases unmatched to any gene: 5. The length of the CDR3 is 15 residues. In germline, CDR1 is SGHRS, CDR2 YFSETQ.

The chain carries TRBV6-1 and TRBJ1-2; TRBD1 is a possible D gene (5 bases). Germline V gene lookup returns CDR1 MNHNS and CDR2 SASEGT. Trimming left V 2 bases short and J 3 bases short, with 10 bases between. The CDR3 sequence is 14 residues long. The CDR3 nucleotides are TGTGCCAGCAGTGAAACCCGGGGCTACTATGGCTACACCTTC. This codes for CASSETRGYYGYTF.

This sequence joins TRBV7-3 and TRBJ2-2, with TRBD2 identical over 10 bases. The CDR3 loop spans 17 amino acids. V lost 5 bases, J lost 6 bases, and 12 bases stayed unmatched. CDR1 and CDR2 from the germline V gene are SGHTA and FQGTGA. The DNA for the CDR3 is TGTGCCAGCAGCAAAAGGGGACTAGCGTTGGGCTCCGGGGAGCTGTTTTTT. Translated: CASSKRGLALGSGELFF.

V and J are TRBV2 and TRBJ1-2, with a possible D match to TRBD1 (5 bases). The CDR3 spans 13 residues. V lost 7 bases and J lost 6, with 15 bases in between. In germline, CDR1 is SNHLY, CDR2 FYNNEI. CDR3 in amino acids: CASKEQGSDGYTF. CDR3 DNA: TGTGCCAGCAAAGAGCAGGGTAGTGATGGCTACACCTTC.

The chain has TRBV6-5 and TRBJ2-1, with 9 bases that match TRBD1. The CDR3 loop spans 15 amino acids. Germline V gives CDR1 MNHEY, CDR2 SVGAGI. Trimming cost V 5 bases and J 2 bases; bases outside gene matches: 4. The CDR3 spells CASSTGTGPYNEQFF. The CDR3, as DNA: TGTGCCAGCAGTACCGGGACAGGGCCCTACAATGAGCAGTTCTTC.

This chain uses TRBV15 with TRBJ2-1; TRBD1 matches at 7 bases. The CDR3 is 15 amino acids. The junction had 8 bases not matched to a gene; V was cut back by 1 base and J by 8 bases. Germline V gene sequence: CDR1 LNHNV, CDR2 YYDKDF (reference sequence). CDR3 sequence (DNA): TGTGCCACCAGCAGAGGAGGAGAGGGGGCTGATGAGCAGTTCTTC. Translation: CATSRGGEGADEQFF.

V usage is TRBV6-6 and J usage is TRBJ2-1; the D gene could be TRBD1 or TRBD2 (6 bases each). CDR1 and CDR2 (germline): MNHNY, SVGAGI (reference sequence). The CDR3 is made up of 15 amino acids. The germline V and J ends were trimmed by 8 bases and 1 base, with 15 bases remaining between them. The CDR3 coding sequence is TGTGCCAGCTGGGGGCGCGGGGATTCCTACAATGAGCAGTTCTTC. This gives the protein CASWGRGDSYNEQFF.

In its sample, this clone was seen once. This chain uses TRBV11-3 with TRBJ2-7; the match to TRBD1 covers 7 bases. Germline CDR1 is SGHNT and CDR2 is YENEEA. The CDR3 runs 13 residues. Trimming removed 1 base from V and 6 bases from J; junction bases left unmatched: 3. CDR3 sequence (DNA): TGTGCCAGCAGCTTAGCCCACAGGGGCGAGCAGTACTTC. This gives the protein CASSLAHRGEQYF.

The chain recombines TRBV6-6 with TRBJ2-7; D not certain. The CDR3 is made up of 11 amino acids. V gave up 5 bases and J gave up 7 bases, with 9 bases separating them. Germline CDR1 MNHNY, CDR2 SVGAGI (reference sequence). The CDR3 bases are TGTGCCAGCAGTGCCTCAGGTGAGCAGTACTTC. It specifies CASSASGEQYF.

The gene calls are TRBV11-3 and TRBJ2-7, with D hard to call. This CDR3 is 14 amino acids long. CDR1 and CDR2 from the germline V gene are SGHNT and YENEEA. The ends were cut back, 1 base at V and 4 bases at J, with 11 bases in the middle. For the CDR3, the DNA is TGTGCCAGCAGCTTAGCCGCCGTACGATACGAGCAGTACTTC. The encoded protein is CASSLAAVRYEQYF.

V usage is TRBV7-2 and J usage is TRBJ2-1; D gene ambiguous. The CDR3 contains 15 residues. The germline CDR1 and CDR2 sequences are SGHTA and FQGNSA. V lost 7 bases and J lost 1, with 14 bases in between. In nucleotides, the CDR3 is TGTGCCAGCATGCCGTTGTTTGGATCCTACAATGAGCAGTTCTTC. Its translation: CASMPLFGSYNEQFF. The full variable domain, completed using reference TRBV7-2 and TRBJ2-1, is GAGVSQSPSNKVTEKGKDVELRCDPISGHTALYWYRQSLGQGLEFLIYFQGNSAPDKSGLPSDRFSAERTGGSVSTLTIQRTQQEDSAVYLCASMPLFGSYNEQFFGPGTRLTVL.

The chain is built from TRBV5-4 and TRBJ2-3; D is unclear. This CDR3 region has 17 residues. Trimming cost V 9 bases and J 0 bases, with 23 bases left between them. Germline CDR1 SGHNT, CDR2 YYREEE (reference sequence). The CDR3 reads CATKSRDLAVSTDTQYF. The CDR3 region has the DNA TGTGCCACCAAATCCCGCGACCTGGCGGTAAGCACAGATACGCAGTATTTT.

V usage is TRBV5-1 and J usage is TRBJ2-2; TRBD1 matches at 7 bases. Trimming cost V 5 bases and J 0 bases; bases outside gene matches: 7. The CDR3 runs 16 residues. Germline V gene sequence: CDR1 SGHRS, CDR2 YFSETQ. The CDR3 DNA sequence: TGCGCCAGCAGAGTTGGGACAGTCTCGAACACCGGGGAGCTGTTTTTT. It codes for CASRVGTVSNTGELFF.

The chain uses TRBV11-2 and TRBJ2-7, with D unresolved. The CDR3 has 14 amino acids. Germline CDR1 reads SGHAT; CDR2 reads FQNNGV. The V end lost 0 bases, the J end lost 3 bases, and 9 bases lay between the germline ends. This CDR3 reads CASSLELQSYEQYF. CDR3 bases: TGTGCCAGCAGCTTAGAGCTTCAAAGCTACGAGCAGTACTTC.

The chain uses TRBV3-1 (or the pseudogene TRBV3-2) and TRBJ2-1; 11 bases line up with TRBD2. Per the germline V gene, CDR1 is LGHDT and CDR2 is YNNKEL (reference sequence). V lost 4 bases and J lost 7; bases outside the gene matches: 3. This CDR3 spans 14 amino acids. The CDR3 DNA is TGTGCCAGCAGCCGTCGGACTAGCGGGAATGAGCAGTTCTTC. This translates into CASSRRTSGNEQFF.

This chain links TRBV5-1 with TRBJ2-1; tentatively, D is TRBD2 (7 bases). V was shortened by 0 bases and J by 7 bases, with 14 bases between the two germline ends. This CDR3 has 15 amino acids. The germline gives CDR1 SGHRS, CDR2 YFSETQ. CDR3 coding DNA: TGCGCCAGCAGCTTGGAGGGGGGGCGAGGGAATGAGCAGTTCTTC. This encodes CASSLEGGRGNEQFF.

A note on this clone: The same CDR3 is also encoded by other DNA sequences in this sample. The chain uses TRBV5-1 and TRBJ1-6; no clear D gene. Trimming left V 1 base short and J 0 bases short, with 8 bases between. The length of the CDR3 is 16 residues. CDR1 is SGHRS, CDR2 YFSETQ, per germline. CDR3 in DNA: TGCGCCAGCAGCTTGCAAGGGAGCTCCTATAATTCACCCCTCCACTTT. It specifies CASSLQGSSYNSPLHF.

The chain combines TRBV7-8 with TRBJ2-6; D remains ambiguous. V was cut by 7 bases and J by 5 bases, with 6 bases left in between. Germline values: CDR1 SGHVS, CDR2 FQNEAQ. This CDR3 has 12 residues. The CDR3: CASTRRANVLTF. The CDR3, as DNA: TGTGCCAGCACCCGCCGGGCCAACGTCCTGACTTTC.

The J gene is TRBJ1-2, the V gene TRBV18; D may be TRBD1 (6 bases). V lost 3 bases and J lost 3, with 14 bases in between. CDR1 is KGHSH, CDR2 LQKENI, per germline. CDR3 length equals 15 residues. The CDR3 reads CASSPVGHLDYGYTF. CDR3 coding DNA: TGTGCCAGCTCACCCGTGGGACACTTAGACTATGGCTACACCTTC.